This TCR beta chain was recorded in a study of OX40 agonist ivuxolimab in advanced cancers. Patients were ineligible given autoimmune disease history or systemic immunosuppression. Sequenced by immunoSEQ multiplex PCR; TCRdb stores in-frame clones only, minus some. The sample records about 94,000 clones, approximately 91% being singletons. Germline loops: CDR1 LNHDA, CDR2 SQIVND (reference sequence). V lost 9 bases to trimming and J lost 4 bases, with 21 bases between them. This CDR3 contains 15 residues. The V gene is TRBV19, the J gene TRBJ2-5; D is possibly TRBD1 or TRBD2 (6 bases each). The input for sequencing was CD4+ or CD8+ T cells sorted from blood, taken in a trial of the OX40 agonist ivuxolimab. This receptor was obtained from an adult with an advanced solid tumor such as melanoma, head and neck, liver or kidney cancer. The CDR3 DNA follows: TGTGCCAGCAGGCGGAGGGGGGTAGATATAGAGACCCAGTACTTC. This sequence encodes CASRRRGVDIETQYF.